These T cell receptor beta chains were read from a single sample in a study of beta chain features in type 1 diabetes. Only in-frame clones appear in the TCRdb table, and some are missing; sequencing was by immunoSEQ multiplex PCR. The sample contains more than 350,000 clones, approximately 10% of which appear only once. The sequenced material came from naive CD4+ T cells from blood. The receptors here all came from a woman under 30 in good health. CDR3s include the opening cysteine and the closing phenylalanine or tryptophan. D genes are given only for firm matches. Clone size appears in some rows only: once, few, many, or a class for an expanded clone.

D gene	V gene	J gene	clone size	CDR3 DNA	CDR3 protein
.	TRBV4-2	TRBJ2-2	few	TGTGCCAGCAGCCGAAGCGTACTTCTGGACAGCCCGACGGAGCTGTTTTTT	CASSRSVLLDSPTELFF
.	TRBV6-4	TRBJ1-5	few	TGTGCCAGCTCGCCCGAGAGCAATCAGCCCCAGCATTTT	CASSPESNQPQHF
.	TRBV7-9	TRBJ1-2	.	TGTGCCAGCACCGTCACGGACGGCTCCTATGGCTACACCTTC	CASTVTDGSYGYTF
.	TRBV5-1	TRBJ2-5	.	TGCGCCAGCAGCTTGGGACCTCGGGAGACCCAGTACTTC	CASSLGPRETQYF
TRBD2	TRBV7-9	TRBJ2-3	.	TGTGCCAGCAGCCCGCGCGCTAAGCGGGAGGCAGTAGATACGCAGTATTTT	CASSPRAKREAVDTQYF
.	TRBV7-3	TRBJ2-5	.	TGTGCCAGCAGCTTAGCCGGGGATGGAGAGACCCAGTACTTC	CASSLAGDGETQYF
TRBD2	TRBV7-2	TRBJ2-7	few	TGTGCCAGCAGCCGTGATTCTAGCGGGAGCATCGAGCAGTACTTC	CASSRDSSGSIEQYF
.	TRBV5-4	TRBJ1-5	.	TGTGCCAGCAGCTTGGACAGGGGCAATCAGCCCCAGCATTTT	CASSLDRGNQPQHF
.	TRBV5-6	TRBJ1-1	few	TGTGCCAGCAGCTTGCTTACTCGGGAAGCTTTCTTT	CASSLLTREAFF
.	TRBV5-6	TRBJ2-5	.	TGTGCCAGCAGCCCCCCGTCAATGGGCGCCGACAGGAGGAAGACCCAGTACTTC	CASSPPSMGADRRKTQYF
TRBD1	TRBV29-1	TRBJ1-2	.	TGCAGCGTGGCCCGGGGACAGGGGGTAGCTGGCTACACCTTC	CSVARGQGVAGYTF
TRBD1	TRBV7-9	TRBJ2-2	few	TGTGCCAGCAGAACAGGGGGCGCTGGGACCGGGGAGCTGTTTTTT	CASRTGGAGTGELFF
TRBD1	TRBV7-2	TRBJ2-3	.	TGTGCCAGCACCAGGGGGCAGTTAGATACGCAGTATTTT	CASTRGQLDTQYF
TRBD1	TRBV5-4	TRBJ2-4	few	TGTGCCAGCAGCTTAAAGACAGGGATGGGCGTGAACATTCAGTACTTC	CASSLKTGMGVNIQYF
TRBD1	TRBV7-3	TRBJ1-1	.	TGTGCCAGCAGCTTAACCGGGACAGGGTCCATGGAAGCTTTCTTT	CASSLTGTGSMEAFF
.	TRBV27	TRBJ1-2	.	TGTGCCAGCAGCTTAGGACAGTCTAACTATGGCTACACCTTC	CASSLGQSNYGYTF
TRBD2	TRBV6-6	TRBJ2-1	few	TGTGCCAGCAGGACACTAGCGGGAACCTACAATGAGCAGTTCTTC	CASRTLAGTYNEQFF
TRBD1	TRBV19	TRBJ2-5	few	TGTGCCAGTAGTGTCACCGGGACAGCGGAGACCCAGTACTTC	CASSVTGTAETQYF
.	TRBV10-3	TRBJ2-5	.	TGTGCCATCAGTGCGGTAGGGGGACTGGAGACCCAGTACTTC	CAISAVGGLETQYF
.	TRBV28	TRBJ2-3	.	TGTGCCAGCAGTTTACAGGGAGATACGCAGTATTTT	CASSLQGDTQYF
.	TRBV15	TRBJ2-2	.	TGTGCCACCAGCAGAGATCCGGGCGGCGGGGAGCTGTTTTTT	CATSRDPGGGELFF
.	TRBV29-1	TRBJ2-3	.	TGCAGCGTTGGAGCCACAGATACGCAGTATTTT	CSVGATDTQYF
.	TRBV4-1	TRBJ2-5	few	TGCGCCAGCAGCCGCCCCCCCGGACAGTCCCTAGAGACCCAGTACTTC	CASSRPPGQSLETQYF
.	TRBV5-6	TRBJ2-7	few	TGTGCCAGCAGCTGGACAGTCTACGAGCAGTACTTC	CASSWTVYEQYF
TRBD2	TRBV2	TRBJ2-5	.	TGTGCCACCGGGACTAACCAAGAGACCCAGTACTTC	CATGTNQETQYF
.	TRBV7-9	TRBJ2-3	.	TGTGCCAGCAGCTCAGGGAGGTTGGGACGGGCAGATACGCAGTATTTT	CASSSGRLGRADTQYF
TRBD1	TRBV7-2	TRBJ1-1	.	TGTGCCAGCAGCTCCCGTTGGGACAGGTTGAACACTGAAGCTTTCTTT	CASSSRWDRLNTEAFF
.	TRBV27	TRBJ2-1	few	TGTGCCAGCAGTACCCGAGACTACAATGAGCAGTTCTTC	CASSTRDYNEQFF
.	TRBV23-1	TRBJ1-5	.	TGCGCCAGCAGCGAGGATTATAATCAGCCCCAGCATTTT	CASSEDYNQPQHF
.	TRBV4-3	TRBJ2-3	few	TGCGCCAGCAGCCTGAGTAGCACAGATACGCAGTATTTT	CASSLSSTDTQYF
.	TRBV7-2	TRBJ2-5	.	TGTGCCAGCAGCTTTGCGGGTCTCAAAGAGACCCAGTACTTC	CASSFAGLKETQYF
.	TRBV4-2	TRBJ2-5	once	TGTGCCAGCAGCCCAAGCGGCGAGACCCAGTACTTC	CASSPSGETQYF
.	TRBV11-2	TRBJ2-7	.	TGTGCCAGCAGTTGGACAGCTCATCTGGAAGGCGAGCAGTACTTC	CASSWTAHLEGEQYF
TRBD2	TRBV30	TRBJ2-1	.	TGTGCCTGGACCGGGACTAGCGGGAGCTATGAGCAGTTCTTC	CAWTGTSGSYEQFF
TRBD2	TRBV9	TRBJ2-3	few	TGTGCCAGTTCACCGCTAGCGGGGTCAGATACGCAGTATTTT	CASSPLAGSDTQYF
.	TRBV7-2	TRBJ2-7	.	TGTGCCAGCAGCTTAATGGGAGTCTCCTACGAGCAGTACTTC	CASSLMGVSYEQYF
.	TRBV4-3	TRBJ1-6	.	TGCGCCAGCAGCCAAGGAACAGGGAGAAGCTCACCCCTCCACTTT	CASSQGTGRSSPLHF
.	TRBV6-5	TRBJ1-1	few	TGTGCCAGCAGTAGGAACACTGAAGCTTTCTTT	CASSRNTEAFF
TRBD1	TRBV30	TRBJ1-1	.	TGTGCCTGGAGTGTCCTCGGGACAGGTCCAACTGAAGCTTTCTTT	CAWSVLGTGPTEAFF
TRBD1	TRBV7-9	TRBJ2-1	few	TGTGCCAGCAGCTCCGGGACAGGGGTCTACAATGAGCAGTTCTTC	CASSSGTGVYNEQFF
TRBD2	TRBV25-1	TRBJ2-3	.	TGTGCCAGCACTATAGCGGGGAGTAGCACAGATACGCAGTATTTT	CASTIAGSSTDTQYF
.	TRBV7-9	TRBJ2-1	few	TGTGCCAGCAGCCCCCAGCACCTCGATAATGAGCAGTTCTTC	CASSPQHLDNEQFF
.	TRBV29-1	TRBJ2-7	few	TGCAGCGTTGAAGGGATCAACTCCTACGAGCAGTACTTC	CSVEGINSYEQYF
.	TRBV7-2	TRBJ2-7	few	TGTGCCAGCAGCTTGGACAACGGGTCCTACGAGCAGTACTTC	CASSLDNGSYEQYF
TRBD2	TRBV14	TRBJ2-5	few	TGTGCCAGCAGCCCTGGGACTAGTTCCGGAGAGACCCAGTACTTC	CASSPGTSSGETQYF
TRBD1	TRBV5-1	TRBJ2-3	.	TGCGCCAGCGGGACAGGGGTAGCAGATACGCAGTATTTT	CASGTGVADTQYF
.	TRBV7-9	TRBJ2-7	few	TGTGCCAGCAGCACCTATCGGGACCGCTACGAGCAGTACTTC	CASSTYRDRYEQYF
.	TRBV2	TRBJ1-1	.	TGTGCCAGCCGAGGGAACACTGAAGCTTTCTTT	CASRGNTEAFF
TRBD1	TRBV29-1	TRBJ1-1	few	TGCAGCGTCGGAGGGACAGGTTTAACTGAAGCTTTCTTT	CSVGGTGLTEAFF